This T cell receptor beta chain was captured by sequencing in a study of Ad26.COV2.S vaccination and SARS-CoV-2 variants. The junction had 15 bases not matched to a gene; V was cut back by 4 bases and J by 6 bases. The CDR3 totals 16 residues. Germline V gene lookup returns CDR1 SNHLY and CDR2 FYNNEI. About this clone itself: What it recognizes is unknown.

Study observations and caveats: The TCR-based breadth and depth measures might underestimate overall T cell responses. Responses of spike-specific T cells (both CD8+ and CD4+) reportedly showed substantial breadth after vaccination. Placebo recipients and vaccine recipients were similar in non-spike TCR breadth. Higher spike-specific TCR breadth was found in vaccine recipients than in placebo recipients.

Some clones are missing from TCRdb's copy, which holds only in-frame ones; the method was immunoSEQ multiplex PCR. This table holds about 350,000 clones, 92% found once. The genes are TRBV2 and TRBJ2-7, with TRBD1 matching 7 bases. Here the sequenced sample was peripheral blood, taken after recovery from COVID-19. This TCR came from a human donor who had recovered from COVID-19. As DNA, the CDR3 is TGTGCCAGCAGTGGAACCGGGACAGCTGTCTCGGGCGAGCAGTACTTC. Translating gives CASSGTGTAVSGEQYF.